This T cell receptor beta chain was captured by sequencing in a study of Ad26.COV2.S vaccination and SARS-CoV-2 variants. This CDR3 comprises 11 residues. Germline V gene data show CDR1 as SNHLY and CDR2 as FYNNEI. V was clipped by 6 bases and J by 1 base, with 3 bases between them. Measured with immunoSEQ multiplex PCR; TCRdb has only the in-frame clones, and not every one. The sample shows about half a million clones, 80% to 90% of them seen only once. Treatment defined: about 20 received Ad26.COV2.S at low or high dose, single or two shots; 5 received placebo; per-sample allocation not given. Day 63 following the first vaccine or placebo injection was when the samples were taken.

The V and J genes are TRBV2 and TRBJ1-2; the D is unclear. The sequence was obtained from a person between 18 and 60 years old who received the Ad26.COV2.S COVID-19 vaccine or a placebo. The sample consisted of peripheral blood, taken in a trial of Ad26.COV2.S vaccine versus placebo. DNA for the CDR3: TGTGCCAGCAGGCTTAACTATGGCTACACCTTC. The encoded protein is CASRLNYGYTF.